A selection of T cell receptor beta chains follows, all from one sample in a study of shared clonotypes between healthy human individuals. Some clones are missing from TCRdb's copy, which holds only in-frame ones; the method was immunoSEQ multiplex PCR. Of some 2,400,000 clones listed, approximately 96% are singletons. Source material: naive CD4+ T cells sorted from blood. The origin of the receptors is a man aged 18-30 years in good health. Both conserved end residues are part of each CDR3. The D gene is left open where the match is weak. The listing skips clone size in some rows; elsewhere it reads once, few, many or a size class.

abundance,d_gene,v_gene,j_gene,CDR3aa,CDR3nt
.,.,TRBV19,TRBJ1-2,CASRLAGLGNYGYTF,TGTGCCAGTAGATTGGCAGGTCTTGGGAACTATGGCTACACCTTC
once,TRBD1,TRBV6-6,TRBJ1-3,CASRVGGSGNTIYF,TGTGCCAGCAGGGTAGGGGGCAGCGGAAACACCATATATTTT
.,.,TRBV5-1,TRBJ1-1,CASSLAQGQGGTEAFF,TGCGCCAGCAGCTTAGCACAGGGCCAGGGAGGCACTGAAGCTTTCTTT
.,TRBD1,TRBV7-2,TRBJ2-6,CASSLGVPGQGYHVLTF,TGTGCCAGCAGCTTAGGAGTCCCGGGACAGGGGTACCACGTCCTGACTTTC
.,.,TRBV6-1,TRBJ2-2,CASTARGPTGELFF,TGTGCCAGCACCGCCAGGGGACCGACCGGGGAGCTGTTTTTT
.,.,TRBV2,TRBJ2-7,CASRQSWGEQYF,TGTGCCAGCAGACAAAGTTGGGGCGAGCAGTACTTC
.,.,TRBV30,TRBJ2-5,CAWSGQTMEETQYF,TGTGCCTGGAGTGGGCAGACAATGGAGGAGACCCAGTACTTC
.,.,TRBV4-3,TRBJ2-7,CASSQAGGNEQYF,TGCGCCAGCAGCCAAGCCGGTGGAAACGAGCAGTACTTC
.,.,TRBV5-1,TRBJ2-7,CASSPGGGSSSYEQYF,TGCGCCAGCAGCCCCGGAGGCGGGTCGAGCTCCTACGAGCAGTACTTC
.,.,TRBV11-2,TRBJ2-3,CASSLTLGADTQYF,TGTGCCAGCAGCTTAACGTTGGGGGCCGATACGCAGTATTTT
.,.,TRBV6-5,TRBJ2-7,CASSYSGRGNYEQYF,TGTGCCAGCAGTTACTCGGGTCGGGGAAACTACGAGCAGTACTTC
.,.,TRBV7-6,TRBJ2-3,CASSLAAEGTDTQYF,TGTGCCAGCAGCTTAGCCGCAGAGGGCACAGATACGCAGTATTTT
.,.,TRBV2,TRBJ1-4,CASSGREGPWEKLFF,TGTGCCAGCAGTGGGCGAGAGGGTCCTTGGGAAAAACTGTTTTTT
.,.,TRBV30,TRBJ2-7,CAWSPRMTLRSGYEQYF,TGTGCCTGGAGCCCTAGGATGACTCTCCGTTCCGGCTACGAGCAGTACTTC
.,TRBD2,TRBV2,TRBJ2-7,CASRPGTSGSYEQYF,TGTGCCAGCAGACCCGGGACTAGCGGATCCTACGAGCAGTACTTC
.,.,TRBV6-1,TRBJ1-4,CASSRVSEKLFF,TGTGCCAGCAGCAGGGTTAGTGAAAAACTGTTTTTT
.,.,TRBV20-1,TRBJ2-4,CSAREKNIQYF,TGCAGTGCTAGGGAAAAAAACATTCAGTACTTC
.,.,TRBV2,TRBJ2-5,CASSARVGRETQYF,TGTGCCAGCAGTGCACGGGTGGGCAGGGAGACCCAGTACTTC
.,.,TRBV30,TRBJ1-1,CALKGTEAFF,TGTGCCTTAAAAGGGACTGAAGCTTTCTTT
once,.,TRBV9,TRBJ1-1,CASSVGEGTVMNTEAFF,TGTGCCAGCAGCGTAGGAGAGGGGACGGTTATGAACACTGAAGCTTTCTTT
.,.,TRBV9,TRBJ2-1,CASSVLGPSRYNEQFF,TGTGCCAGCAGCGTATTGGGGCCGTCGAGGTACAATGAGCAGTTCTTC
.,TRBD1,TRBV11-2,TRBJ2-2,CASSRTGGWTGELFF,TGTGCCAGCAGCCGGACAGGGGGATGGACCGGGGAGCTGTTTTTT
.,TRBD1,TRBV2,TRBJ1-1,CASSEWTGTVGAFF,TGTGCCAGCAGTGAATGGACAGGGACGGTGGGAGCTTTCTTT
few,TRBD2,TRBV5-1,TRBJ2-3,CASSLRGGDTDTQYF,TGCGCCAGCAGCTTGAGGGGAGGGGACACAGATACGCAGTATTTT
.,TRBD1,TRBV7-9,TRBJ1-6,CASSLDGTGNSPLHF,TGTGCCAGCAGCTTAGATGGGACAGGGAATTCACCCCTCCACTTT
.,.,TRBV28,TRBJ1-6,CASSLSGSYNSPLHF,TGTGCCAGCAGTTTATCGGGCTCCTATAATTCACCCCTCCACTTT